This TCR beta chain was documented in a study of T cell responses to AZD1222 COVID-19 vaccine. Data came from immunoSEQ multiplex PCR; TCRdb stores just in-frame clones and leaves some out. The sample shows around 120,000 clones, about 90% of them seen only once. Trimming cost V 2 bases and J 6 bases, with 10 bases left between them. The CDR3 loop spans 13 amino acids. In germline, CDR1 is SGHTA, CDR2 FQGTGA. Sequenced material: peripheral blood, taken on day 0 of AZD1222 vaccination. The chain links TRBV7-3 to TRBJ1-2; unclear D gene. The source is an adult in good health. The CDR3 region is CASSLYGRDGYTF. CDR3 coding DNA: TGTGCCAGCAGCTTATATGGTCGGGATGGCTACACCTTC.